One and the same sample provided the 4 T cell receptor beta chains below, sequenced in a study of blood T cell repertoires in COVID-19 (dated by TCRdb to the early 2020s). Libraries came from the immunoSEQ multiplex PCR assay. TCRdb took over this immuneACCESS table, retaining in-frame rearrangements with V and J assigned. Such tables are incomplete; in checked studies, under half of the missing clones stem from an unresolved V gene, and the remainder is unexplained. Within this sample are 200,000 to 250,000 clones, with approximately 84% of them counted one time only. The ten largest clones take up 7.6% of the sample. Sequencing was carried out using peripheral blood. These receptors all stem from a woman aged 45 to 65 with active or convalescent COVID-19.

In DNA, the CDR3 is TGTGCCAGCAGTTTAACTACAGGGGGAGGTCAGCCCCAGCATTTT. This gives the protein CASSLTTGGGQPQHF. The chain has TRBV28 and TRBJ1-5; 8 nucleotides align to TRBD1. The CDR3 covers 15 residues. Trimming at V came to 2 bases and at J to 6 bases, leaving 6 bases not matched to a gene. Looked up from germline, CDR1 is MDHEN and CDR2 is SYDVKM.

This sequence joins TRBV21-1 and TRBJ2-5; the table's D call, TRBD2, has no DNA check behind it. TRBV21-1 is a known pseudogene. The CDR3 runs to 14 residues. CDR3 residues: CASSPGEGQETQYF. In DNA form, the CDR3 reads TGTGCCAGCTCCCCGGGGGAAGGTCAAGAGACCCAGTACTTC.

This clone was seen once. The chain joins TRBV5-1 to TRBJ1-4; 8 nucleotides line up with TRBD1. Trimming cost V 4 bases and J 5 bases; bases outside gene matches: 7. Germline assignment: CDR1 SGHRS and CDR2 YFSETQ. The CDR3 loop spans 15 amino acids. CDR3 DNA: TGCGCCAGCAGCCCGGGACAGGCCCCCAATGAAAAACTGTTTTTT. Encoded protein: CASSPGQAPNEKLFF.

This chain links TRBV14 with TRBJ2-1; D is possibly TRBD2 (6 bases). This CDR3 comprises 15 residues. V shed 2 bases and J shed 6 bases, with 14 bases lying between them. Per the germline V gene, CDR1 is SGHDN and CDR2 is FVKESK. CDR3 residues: CASSQTGTWFNEQFF. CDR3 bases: TGTGCCAGCAGCCAAACCGGGACTTGGTTCAATGAGCAGTTCTTC.